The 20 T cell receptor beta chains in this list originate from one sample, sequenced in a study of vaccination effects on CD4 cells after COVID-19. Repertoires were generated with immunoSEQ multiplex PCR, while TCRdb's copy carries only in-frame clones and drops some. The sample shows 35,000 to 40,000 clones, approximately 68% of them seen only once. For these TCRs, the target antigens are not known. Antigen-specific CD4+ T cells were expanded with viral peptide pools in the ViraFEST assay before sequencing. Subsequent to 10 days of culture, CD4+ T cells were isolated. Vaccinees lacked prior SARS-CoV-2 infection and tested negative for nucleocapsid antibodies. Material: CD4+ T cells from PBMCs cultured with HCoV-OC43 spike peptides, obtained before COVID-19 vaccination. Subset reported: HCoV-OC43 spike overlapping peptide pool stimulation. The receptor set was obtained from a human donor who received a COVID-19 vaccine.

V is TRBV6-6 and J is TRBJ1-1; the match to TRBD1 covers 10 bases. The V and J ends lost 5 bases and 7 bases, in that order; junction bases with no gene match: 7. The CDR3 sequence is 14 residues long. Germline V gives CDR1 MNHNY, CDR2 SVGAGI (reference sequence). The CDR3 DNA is TGTGCCAGCAGTGCCACCGGGACAGGGGTTGAAGCTTTCTTT. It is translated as CASSATGTGVEAFF.

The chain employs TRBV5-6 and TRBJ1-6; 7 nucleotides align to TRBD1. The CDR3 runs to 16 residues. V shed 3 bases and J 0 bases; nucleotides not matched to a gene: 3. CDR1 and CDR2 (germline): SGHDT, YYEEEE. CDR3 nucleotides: TGTGCCAGCAGCTCTCCAGGGGGCTCCTATAATTCACCCCTCCACTTT. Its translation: CASSSPGGSYNSPLHF. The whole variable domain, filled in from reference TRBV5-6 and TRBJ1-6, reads DAGVTQSPTHLIKTRGQQVTLRCSPKSGHDTVSWYQQALGQGPQFIFQYYEEEERQRGNFPDRFSGHQFPNYSSELNVNALLLGDSALYLCASSSPGGSYNSPLHFGNGTRLTVT.

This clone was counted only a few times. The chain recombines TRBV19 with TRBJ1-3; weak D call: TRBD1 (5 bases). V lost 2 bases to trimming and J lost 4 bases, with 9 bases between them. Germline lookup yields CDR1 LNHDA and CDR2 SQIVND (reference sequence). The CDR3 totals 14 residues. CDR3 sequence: CASSIQGDGNTIYF. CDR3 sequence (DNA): TGTGCCAGTAGTATACAGGGTGACGGAAACACCATATATTTT. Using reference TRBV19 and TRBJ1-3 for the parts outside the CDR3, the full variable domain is DGGITQSPKYLFRKEGQNVTLSCEQNLNHDAMYWYRQDPGQGLRLIYYSQIVNDFQKGDIAEGYSVSREKKESFPLTVTSAQKNPTAFYLCASSIQGDGNTIYFGEGSWLTVV.

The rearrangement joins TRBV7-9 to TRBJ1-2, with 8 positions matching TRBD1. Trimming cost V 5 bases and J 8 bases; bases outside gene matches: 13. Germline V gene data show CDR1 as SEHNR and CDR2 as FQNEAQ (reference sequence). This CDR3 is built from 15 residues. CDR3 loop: CASSPGKDRGGGYTF. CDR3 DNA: TGTGCCAGCAGCCCTGGAAAAGACAGGGGCGGGGGCTACACCTTC.

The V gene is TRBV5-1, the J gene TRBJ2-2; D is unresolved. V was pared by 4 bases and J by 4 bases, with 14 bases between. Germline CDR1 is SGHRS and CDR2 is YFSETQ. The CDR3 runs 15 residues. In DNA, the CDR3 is TGCGCCAGCAGCCCGGGCCGGGTCTCCACCGGGGAGCTGTTTTTT. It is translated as CASSPGRVSTGELFF.

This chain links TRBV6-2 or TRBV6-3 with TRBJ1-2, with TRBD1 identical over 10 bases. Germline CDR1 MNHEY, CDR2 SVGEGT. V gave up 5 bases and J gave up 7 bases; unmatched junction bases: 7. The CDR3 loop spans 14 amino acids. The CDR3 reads CASSQRQGASGYTF. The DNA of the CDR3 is TGTGCCAGCAGTCAGAGACAGGGGGCAAGTGGCTACACCTTC.

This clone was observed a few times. CDR3 bases: TGTGCCAGCAGCTTAGGCCTAGCGGGAGCTGAGCGGGAGCTGTTTTTT. Its translation: CASSLGLAGAERELFF. The chain employs TRBV7-9 and TRBJ2-2; 10 bases line up with TRBD2. CDR3 length: 16 amino acids. The V and J ends lost 1 base and 9 bases, in that order; junction bases with no gene match: 8. Germline CDR1 and CDR2: SEHNR and FQNEAQ (reference sequence).

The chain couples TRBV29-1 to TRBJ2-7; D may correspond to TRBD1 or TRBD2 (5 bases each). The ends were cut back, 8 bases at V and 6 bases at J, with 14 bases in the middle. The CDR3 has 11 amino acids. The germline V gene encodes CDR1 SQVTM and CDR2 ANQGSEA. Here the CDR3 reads CSTSTGGEQYF. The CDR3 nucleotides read TGCAGCACTTCAACTGGGGGCGAGCAGTACTTC.

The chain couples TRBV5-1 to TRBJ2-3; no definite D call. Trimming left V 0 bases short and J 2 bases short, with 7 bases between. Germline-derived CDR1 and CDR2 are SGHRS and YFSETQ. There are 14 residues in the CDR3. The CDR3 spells CASSLGQSTDTQYF. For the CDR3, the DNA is TGCGCCAGCAGCTTGGGGCAGTCCACAGATACGCAGTATTTT.

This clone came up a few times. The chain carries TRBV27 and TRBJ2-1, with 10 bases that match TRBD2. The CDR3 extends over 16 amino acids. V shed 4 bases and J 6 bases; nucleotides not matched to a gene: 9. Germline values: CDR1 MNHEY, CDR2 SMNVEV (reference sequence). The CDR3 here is CASSSPSGRAVNEQFF. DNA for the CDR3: TGTGCCAGCAGTTCCCCGAGCGGGAGGGCGGTCAATGAGCAGTTCTTC.

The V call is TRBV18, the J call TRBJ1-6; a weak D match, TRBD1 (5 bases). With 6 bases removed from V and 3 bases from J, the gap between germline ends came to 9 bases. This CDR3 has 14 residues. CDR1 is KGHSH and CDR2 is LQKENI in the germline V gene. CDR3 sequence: CASSPGSYNSPLHF. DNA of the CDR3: TGTGCCAGCTCCCCAGGGAGCTATAATTCACCCCTCCACTTT.

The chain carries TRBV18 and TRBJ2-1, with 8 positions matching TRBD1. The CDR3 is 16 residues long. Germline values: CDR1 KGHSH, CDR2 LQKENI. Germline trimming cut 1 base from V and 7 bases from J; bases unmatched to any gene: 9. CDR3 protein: CASSPRISRGLNEQFF. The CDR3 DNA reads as TGTGCCAGCTCACCACGTATCAGCAGGGGGCTTAATGAGCAGTTCTTC.

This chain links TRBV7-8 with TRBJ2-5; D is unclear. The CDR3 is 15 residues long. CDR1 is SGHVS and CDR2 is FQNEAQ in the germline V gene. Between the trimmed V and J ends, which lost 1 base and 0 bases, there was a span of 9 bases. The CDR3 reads CASSLGIRYQETQYF. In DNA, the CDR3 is TGTGCCAGCAGCTTAGGTATTAGATACCAAGAGACCCAGTACTTC.

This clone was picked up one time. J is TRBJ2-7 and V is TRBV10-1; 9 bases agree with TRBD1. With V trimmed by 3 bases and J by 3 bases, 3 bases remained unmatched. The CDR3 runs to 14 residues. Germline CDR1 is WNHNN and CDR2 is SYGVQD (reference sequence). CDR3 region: CASSEGTGYYEQYF. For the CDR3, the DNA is TGCGCCAGCAGTGAAGGGACAGGGTACTACGAGCAGTACTTC.

CDR3 bases: TGTGCCAGCAGCTTCGGACTAGCGGGACACATATCAGGGAAAAATGAGCAGTTCTTC. Translated: CASSFGLAGHISGKNEQFF. This chain uses TRBV14 with TRBJ2-1; 12 bases map to TRBD2. This CDR3 spans 19 amino acids. The trim removed 5 bases at V and 7 bases at J, leaving 18 bases unmatched. Germline CDR1 and CDR2: SGHDN and FVKESK. The full variable domain, with the rest looked up from reference TRBV14 and TRBJ2-1, is EAGVTQFPSHSVIEKGQTVTLRCDPISGHDNLYWYRRVMGKEIKFLLHFVKESKQDESGMPNNRFLAERTGGTYSTLKVQPAELEDSGVYFCASSFGLAGHISGKNEQFFGPGTRLTVL.

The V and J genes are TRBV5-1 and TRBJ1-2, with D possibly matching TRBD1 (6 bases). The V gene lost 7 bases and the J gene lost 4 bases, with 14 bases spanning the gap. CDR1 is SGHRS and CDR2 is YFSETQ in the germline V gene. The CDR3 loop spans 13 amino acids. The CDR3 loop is CASGDMAGYGYTF. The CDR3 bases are TGCGCCAGCGGGGACATGGCGGGCTATGGCTACACCTTC.

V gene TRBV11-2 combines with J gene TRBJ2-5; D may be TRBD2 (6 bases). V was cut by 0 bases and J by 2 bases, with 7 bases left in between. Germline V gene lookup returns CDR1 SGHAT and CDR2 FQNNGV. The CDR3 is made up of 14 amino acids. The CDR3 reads CASSLERGQETQYF. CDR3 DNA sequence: TGTGCCAGCAGCTTAGAGCGGGGACAAGAGACCCAGTACTTC.

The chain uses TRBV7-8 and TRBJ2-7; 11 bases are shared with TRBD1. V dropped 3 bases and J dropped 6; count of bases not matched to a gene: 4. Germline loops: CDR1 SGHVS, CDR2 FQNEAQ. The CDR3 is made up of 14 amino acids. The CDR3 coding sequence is TGTGCCAGCAGCTTGGGACAGGGGGGAAGCGAGCAGTACTTC. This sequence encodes CASSLGQGGSEQYF. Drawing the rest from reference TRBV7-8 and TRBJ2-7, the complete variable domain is GAGVSQSPRYKVAKRGQDVALRCDPISGHVSLFWYQQALGQGPEFLTYFQNEAQLDKSGLPSDRFFAERPEGSVSTLKIQRTQQEDSAVYLCASSLGQGGSEQYFGPGTRLTVT.

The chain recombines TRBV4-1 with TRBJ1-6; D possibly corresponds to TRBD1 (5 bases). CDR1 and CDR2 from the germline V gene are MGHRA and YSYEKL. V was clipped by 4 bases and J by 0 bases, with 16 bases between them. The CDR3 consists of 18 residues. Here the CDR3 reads CASSRRRVDISYNSPLHF. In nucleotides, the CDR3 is TGCGCCAGCAGCCGGCGCAGGGTCGATATCTCCTATAATTCACCCCTCCACTTT.

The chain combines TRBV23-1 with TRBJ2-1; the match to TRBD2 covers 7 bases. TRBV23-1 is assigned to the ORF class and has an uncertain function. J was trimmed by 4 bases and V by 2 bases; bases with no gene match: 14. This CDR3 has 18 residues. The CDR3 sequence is CASSQIPLREIDYNEQFF. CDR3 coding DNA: TGCGCCAGCAGTCAAATCCCTTTGCGGGAGATCGATTACAATGAGCAGTTCTTC.